Presented here are 9 T cell receptor beta chains from one specimen sequenced in a study of blood T cell repertoires in COVID-19. Profiling relied on immunoSEQ multiplex PCR, and the TCRdb table lists in-frame clones only, not all of them. The sample gives about 68,000 clones, over 75% of which show up once; 2.5% to 3% is in the top ten. The sequenced material came from peripheral blood. These receptors originate from a man aged 50-59 years with acute or convalescent COVID-19.

In this sample, this clone turned up a few times. V gene TRBV19 combines with J gene TRBJ2-4, with D possibly matching TRBD2 (6 bases). Trimming shortened V by 7 bases and J by 7 bases, and 17 bases separated the two germline ends. CDR1 LNHDA and CDR2 SQIVND come from the germline V gene (reference sequence). The CDR3 length is 14 residues. The DNA of the CDR3 is TGTGCCAGTACCCCAGGGACTCGATCCAACATTCAGTACTTC. Translated: CASTPGTRSNIQYF.

On this clone: The sample holds other DNA sequences that translate to the same CDR3. The rearrangement joins TRBV11-3 to TRBJ2-3; 11 bases align to TRBD1. The J segment lost 3 bases and the V segment lost 3 bases, leaving 2 bases of the junction unmatched. The CDR3 contains 15 residues. Germline loops: CDR1 SGHNT, CDR2 YENEEA. The CDR3 sequence: CASSLGQGGTDTQYF. The CDR3 nucleotides read TGTGCCAGCAGCTTGGGACAGGGGGGAACAGATACGCAGTATTTT.

This clone was observed once. V usage is TRBV10-3 and J usage is TRBJ1-4; D may be TRBD1 (5 bases). There are 14 residues in the CDR3. V was pared by 3 bases and J by 11 bases, with 16 bases between. Germline V gene lookup returns CDR1 ENHRY and CDR2 SYGVKD. CDR3 in DNA: TGTGCCATCAGTGATTCAGGGCTCGGTGGGAAACTGTTTTTT. It codes for CAISDSGLGGKLFF.

V gene TRBV27 combines with J gene TRBJ2-2, with TRBD1 as a possible D gene (6 bases). Germline V lookup: CDR1 MNHEY, CDR2 SMNVEV (reference sequence). This CDR3 has 16 residues. The ends were cut back, 1 base at V and 6 bases at J, with 15 bases in the middle. The CDR3 spells CASSLWQTGTAGELFF. The DNA of the CDR3 is TGTGCCAGCAGTTTATGGCAAACAGGGACGGCCGGGGAGCTGTTTTTT.

This clone was observed a single time. This chain links TRBV7-2 with TRBJ2-7; 11 nucleotides line up with TRBD2. The CDR3 has 15 residues. From germline, CDR1 is SGHTA and CDR2 FQGNSA. V dropped 4 bases and J dropped 5; count of bases not matched to a gene: 7. CDR3: CASSSRLAGSHEQYF. DNA of the CDR3: TGTGCCAGCAGCTCCCGACTAGCGGGATCCCACGAGCAGTACTTC.

V and J are TRBV5-5 and TRBJ2-7, with D hard to call. The CDR3 is 15 amino acids. Trimming removed 0 bases from V and 3 bases from J, with 13 bases in between. Germline CDR1 and CDR2: SGHKS and YYEKEE (reference sequence). The CDR3 DNA reads TGTGCCAGCAGCTTGGAAGAGGTCAGTTTCTACGAGCAGTACTTC. The encoded protein is CASSLEEVSFYEQYF. The complete variable domain, with remaining parts taken from reference TRBV5-5 and TRBJ2-7, reads DAGVTQSPTHLIKTRGQQVTLRCSPISGHKSVSWYQQVLGQGPQFIFQYYEKEERGRGNFPDRFSARQFPNYSSELNVNALLLGDSALYLCASSLEEVSFYEQYFGPGTRLTVT.

V and J are TRBV28 and TRBJ1-1, with a weak D call TRBD1 (6 bases). The CDR3 is 15 residues long. Trimming cost V 4 bases and J 1 base, with 13 bases left between them. Germline V gene data show CDR1 as MDHEN and CDR2 as SYDVKM. CDR3 sequence (DNA): TGTGCCAGCAGTTCGCTTGGACAGACGAACACTGAAGCTTTCTTT. It codes for CASSSLGQTNTEAFF.

A few counts support this clone. In nucleotides, the CDR3 is TGTGCCAGCAGTGAAGGTCAGCCCGGGGAGGGCTACACCTTC. It specifies CASSEGQPGEGYTF. V gene TRBV25-1 combines with J gene TRBJ1-2; D is ambiguous. The V end lost 2 bases, the J end lost 8 bases, and 15 bases lay between the germline ends. Germline V gene sequence: CDR1 MGHDK, CDR2 SYGVNS. CDR3 length equals 14 residues.

The J gene is TRBJ1-5, the V gene TRBV27, with 7 bases lining up with TRBD1. The CDR3 has 14 residues. The junction had 5 bases not matched to a gene; V was cut back by 4 bases and J by 5 bases. The germline V gene encodes CDR1 MNHEY and CDR2 SMNVEV (reference sequence). This CDR3 is CASSSRQGDQPQHF. Here the CDR3 DNA reads TGTGCCAGCAGTTCACGACAGGGAGATCAGCCCCAGCATTTT.